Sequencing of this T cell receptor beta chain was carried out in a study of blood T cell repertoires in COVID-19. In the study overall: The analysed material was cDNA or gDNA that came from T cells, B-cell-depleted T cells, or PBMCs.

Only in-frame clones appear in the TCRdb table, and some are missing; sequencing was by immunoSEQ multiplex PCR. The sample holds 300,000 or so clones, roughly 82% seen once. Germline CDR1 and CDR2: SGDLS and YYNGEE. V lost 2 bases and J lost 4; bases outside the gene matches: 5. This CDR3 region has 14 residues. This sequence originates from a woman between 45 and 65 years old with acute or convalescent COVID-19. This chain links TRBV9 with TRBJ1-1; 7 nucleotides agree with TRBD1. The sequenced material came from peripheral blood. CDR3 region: CASSVEQGSTEAFF. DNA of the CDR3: TGTGCCAGCAGCGTGGAACAGGGGTCCACTGAAGCTTTCTTT.